Listed below are T cell receptor beta chains from one sample, sequenced in a study of cytomegalovirus exposure and HLA in healthy donors. The data were produced by immunoSEQ multiplex PCR, yet TCRdb's version contains in-frame clones alone and is incomplete. This table holds around 140,000 clones, approximately 84% found once. The sample consisted of PBMCs. The receptor set was obtained from a man under 40 in good health and CMV-seropositive. CDR3s include the opening cysteine and the closing phenylalanine or tryptophan. The D gene is left open where the match is weak. Clone size is given for some rows only: seen once, a few or many times, or a class if the clone is expanded.

>TRBJ2-7|TRBV5-1|.|.
CASSLGPFSYEQYF
TGCGCCAGCAGCTTGGGTCCCTTCTCCTACGAGCAGTACTTC
>TRBJ2-3|TRBV23-1|TRBD2|.
CASSQPRLAELTDTQYF
TGCGCCAGCAGTCAACCCCGACTAGCAGAGCTCACAGATACGCAGTATTTT
>TRBJ1-2|TRBV7-2|TRBD1|.
CASSSRQGAFRDGYTF
TGTGCCAGCAGCTCTCGACAGGGGGCTTTTAGGGATGGCTACACCTTC
>TRBJ2-1|TRBV7-3|.|.
CASSYQGGNEQFF
TGTGCCAGCAGCTACCAAGGGGGTAATGAGCAGTTCTTC
>TRBJ1-5|TRBV19|TRBD1|.
CASSTDRGDNQPQHF
TGTGCCAGTAGTACCGACAGGGGTGACAATCAGCCCCAGCATTTT
>TRBJ1-4|TRBV7-6|TRBD1|few
CASSLSQGGKLFF
TGTGCCAGCAGCTTATCACAGGGGGGAAAACTGTTTTTT
>TRBJ1-1|TRBV5-8|TRBD1|.
CASSWWGQANTEAFF
TGTGCCAGCAGCTGGTGGGGACAGGCGAACACTGAAGCTTTCTTT
>TRBJ1-2|TRBV28|.|.
CASRWRPPRWDGYTF
TGTGCCAGCAGATGGAGGCCCCCGAGGTGGGATGGCTACACCTTC
>TRBJ2-3|TRBV30|TRBD1|.
CAWRPGTGGLDTQYF
TGTGCCTGGAGGCCGGGGACAGGGGGCTTGGATACGCAGTATTTT
>TRBJ1-5|TRBV30|.|.
CAWRQLPGQPQHF
TGTGCCTGGAGACAGCTTCCAGGGCAGCCCCAGCATTTT
>TRBJ2-1|TRBV6-6|.|.
CASSSPGTLFEQFF
TGTGCCAGCAGTTCCCCCGGGACTTTGTTTGAGCAGTTCTTC
>TRBJ2-2|TRBV6-1|TRBD1|.
CASRPQGRNTGELFF
TGTGCCAGCAGACCACAGGGGCGAAACACCGGGGAGCTGTTTTTT
>TRBJ1-2|TRBV6-1|.|.
CASSGGGAIANYGYTF
TGTGCCAGCAGTGGGGGTGGGGCAATAGCTAACTATGGCTACACCTTC
>TRBJ2-5|TRBV5-1|.|.
CASSCFRGVQETQYF
TGCGCCAGCAGCTGCTTTCGCGGGGTACAAGAGACCCAGTACTTC
>TRBJ1-4|TRBV11-2|TRBD1|.
CASSLFRTGIEKLFF
TGTGCCAGCAGCTTATTTAGGACAGGGATTGAAAAACTGTTTTTT
>TRBJ2-7|TRBV19|TRBD2|.
CASSIYRASGFYEQYF
TGTGCCAGTAGTATTTACCGGGCTAGCGGTTTCTACGAGCAGTACTTC
>TRBJ2-7|TRBV9|TRBD1|once
CASSVGDSYEQYF
TGTGCCAGCAGCGTAGGGGACAGCTACGAGCAGTACTTC
>TRBJ1-1|TRBV7-6|TRBD1|.
CASSRQGSDTEAFF
TGTGCCAGCAGCAGACAGGGTTCGGACACTGAAGCTTTCTTT
>TRBJ1-6|TRBV5-1|.|.
CASSLEQAYNSPLHF
TGCGCCAGCAGCTTGGAACAGGCGTATAATTCACCCCTCCACTTT
>TRBJ1-1|TRBV6-1|.|.
CASTRVRGTEAFF
TGTGCCAGCACCCGGGTTAGGGGGACTGAAGCTTTCTTT
>TRBJ1-1|TRBV5-4|.|.
CAVEGDTEAFF
TGTGCCGTCGAGGGGGACACTGAAGCTTTCTTT
>TRBJ2-3|TRBV10-1|TRBD2|.
CASSELSGRAVDTQYF
TGCGCCAGCAGTGAACTTAGCGGGAGGGCCGTAGATACGCAGTATTTT
>TRBJ2-7|TRBV6-5|.|once
CASSYRGDEQYF
TGTGCCAGCAGTTATAGAGGTGACGAGCAGTACTTC
>TRBJ2-7|TRBV28|TRBD1|.
CASITGGSYEQYF
TGTGCCAGCATCACAGGGGGGTCCTACGAGCAGTACTTC
>TRBJ2-3|TRBV7-2|.|.
CASSRPGSITDTQYF
TGTGCCAGCAGCCGCCCCGGGTCCATCACAGATACGCAGTATTTT
>TRBJ2-6|TRBV5-4|.|.
CASSLSDSGANVLTF
TGTGCCAGCAGCTTGTCAGACTCTGGGGCCAACGTCCTGACTTTC
>TRBJ2-2|TRBV19|.|.
CASSQERLNTGELFF
TGTGCCAGTAGCCAGGAGCGGCTCAACACCGGGGAGCTGTTTTTT
>TRBJ1-1|TRBV19|.|.
CASSTSGVENTEAFF
TGTGCCAGTAGTACGAGCGGCGTGGAGAACACTGAAGCTTTCTTT
>TRBJ2-1|TRBV15|.|.
CATTSAHGEQFF
TGTGCCACCACCAGCGCCCATGGCGAGCAGTTCTTC